The 25 T cell receptor beta chains below were found in one sample sequenced in a study of identical twins. TCRdb passed the 5' RACE reads through MiXCR, listing each CDR3 protein once. The repertoire holds 690,000 or so distinct CDR3 sequences, with more than 6.5% as singletons. This sample also belongs to another study, concerning yellow fever vaccine responses in identical twins.

Sample: PBMCs. Every receptor here comes from a woman in her late teens or twenties in good health.

This clonotype was counted between two and nine times. The chain joins TRBV7-9 to TRBJ2-3, with D hard to call. Germline CDR1 reads SEHNR; CDR2 reads FQNEAQ (reference sequence). The CDR3 runs to 13 residues. V dropped 5 bases and J dropped 4 bases, with 10 bases sitting between them. As DNA, the CDR3 is TGTGCCAGCAGCATCCTAGGAGCAGATACGCAGTATTTT. Translating gives CASSILGADTQYF.

This clonotype came up a few times. The gene calls are TRBV10-2 and TRBJ2-1; 15 bases agree with TRBD2. CDR3 length: 16 residues. V was pared by 3 bases and J by 8 bases, with 5 bases of the junction left unmatched. The germline CDR1 and CDR2 sequences are WSHSY and SAAADI. Here the CDR3 reads CASSDGTSGRRYEQFF. The CDR3 DNA reads TGCGCCAGCAGTGACGGGACTAGCGGGAGGCGCTATGAGCAGTTCTTC.

This clonotype was seen more than once but under ten times. The chain employs TRBV3-1 and TRBJ2-3; D may be TRBD1 (5 bases). There are 15 residues in the CDR3. CDR1 LGHDT and CDR2 YNNKEL come from the germline V gene (reference sequence). The V end lost 1 base, the J end lost 4 bases, and 12 bases lay between the germline ends. CDR3 bases: TGTGCCAGCAGCCAAGTGGGGCTAGTCGCAGATACGCAGTATTTT. Encoded protein: CASSQVGLVADTQYF.

There are a few counts of this clonotype. The V gene is TRBV2, the J gene TRBJ2-7, with a tentative D call TRBD1 (5 bases). Trimming took 1 base from V and 3 from J, leaving 7 bases between them. The CDR3 length is 13 residues. Germline CDR1 is SNHLY and CDR2 is FYNNEI. The CDR3 DNA reads TGTGCCAGCAGTGAAGGACAGATCTACGAGCAGTACTTC. Its protein is CASSEGQIYEQYF. The whole variable domain, remainder taken from reference TRBV2 and TRBJ2-7, is EPEVTQTPSHQVTQMGQEVILRCVPISNHLYFYWYRQILGQKVEFLVSFYNNEISEKSEIFDDQFSVERPDGSNFTLKIRSTKLEDSAMYFCASSEGQIYEQYFGPGTRLTVT.

The chain has TRBV7-2 and TRBJ2-1; TRBD1 matches at 9 bases. There are 14 residues in the CDR3. Germline CDR1 is SGHTA and CDR2 is FQGNSA. After removal of 3 bases from V and 9 bases from J, the junction contained 6 bases not matched to a gene. CDR3 protein: CASSLTGGEVEQFF. The CDR3 DNA reads TGTGCCAGCAGCTTGACAGGGGGTGAGGTTGAGCAGTTCTTC.

This clonotype was detected a few times. This chain joins TRBV3-1 and TRBJ2-3; 10 nucleotides align to TRBD2. The CDR3 consists of 15 residues. V shed 0 bases, J shed 3 bases, and the junction held 0 bases outside the gene matches. The germline CDR1 and CDR2 sequences are LGHDT and YNNKEL (reference sequence). The CDR3 here is CASSQELAGTDTQYF. The CDR3 nucleotides are TGTGCCAGCAGCCAAGAACTAGCGGGAACAGATACGCAGTATTTT.

The rearrangement joins TRBV14 to TRBJ2-7, with D perhaps matching TRBD1 (5 bases). Germline CDR1 is SGHDN and CDR2 is FVKESK. Trimming pared 4 bases from V and 2 bases from J, leaving 15 bases between. CDR3 length equals 15 residues. The CDR3 region is CASSPPETAPYEQYF. The CDR3 DNA is TGTGCCAGCAGCCCTCCTGAGACAGCCCCCTACGAGCAGTACTTC.

This clonotype was counted only a few times. The chain links TRBV27 to TRBJ1-5, with 7 bases matching TRBD1. CDR3 size: 14 residues. Germline CDR1 MNHEY, CDR2 SMNVEV (reference sequence). Losses at the gene ends were 6 bases for V and 0 bases for J; bases not matched to a gene: 2. The CDR3, as DNA: TGTGCCAGCAGACAGGGGTATAGCAATCAGCCCCAGCATTTT. Protein sequence: CASRQGYSNQPQHF.

This clonotype has a handful of counts. The J gene is TRBJ1-2, the V gene TRBV12-3 or TRBV12-4; the match to TRBD1 covers 7 bases. The CDR3 has 13 amino acids. With V trimmed by 5 bases and J by 6 bases, 6 bases remained unmatched. The CDR3 sequence: CASSTGTANGYTF. The CDR3 region has the DNA TGTGCCAGCAGTACCGGGACAGCTAATGGCTACACCTTC.

This clonotype was picked up many times. The chain combines TRBV29-1 with TRBJ2-4; D uncertain. Deletions cut 0 bases from V and 2 bases from J, with 11 bases between. Looked up from germline, CDR1 is SQVTM and CDR2 is ANQGSEA. CDR3 length equals 15 residues. The CDR3 spells CSVEEDGSSKNIQYF. DNA of the CDR3: TGCAGCGTTGAAGAGGACGGTTCTTCCAAAAACATTCAGTACTTC.

This clonotype was detected only a few times. The V and J genes are TRBV7-6 and TRBJ2-2; 11 nucleotides line up with TRBD2. The V segment lost 1 base and the J segment 6 bases; nucleotides outside the gene matches: 7. Germline CDR1 SGHVS, CDR2 FNYEAQ. This CDR3 region has 17 residues. CDR3 DNA sequence: TGTGCCAGCAGCTTAGGGACTAGCGGGCACTACGCCGGGGAGCTGTTTTTT. Protein: CASSLGTSGHYAGELFF.

This rearrangement joins TRBV19 to TRBJ1-5, with no clear D. The CDR3 extends over 13 amino acids. CDR1 is LNHDA, CDR2 SQIVND, per germline (reference sequence). V lost 3 bases, J lost 5 bases, and 8 bases lay in between. The CDR3 protein is CASSIAEDQPQHF. The DNA of the CDR3 is TGTGCCAGTAGTATTGCGGAGGATCAGCCCCAGCATTTT.

CDR3 DNA sequence: TGTGCCAGCAGTCTCCGACAGGAGGGGAATGAGCAGTTCTTC. Translating gives CASSLRQEGNEQFF. The chain has TRBV12-3 or TRBV12-4 and TRBJ2-1; tentatively, D is TRBD1 or TRBD2 (6 bases each). The CDR3 runs to 14 residues. V gave up 5 bases and J gave up 7 bases, with 15 bases separating them.

Many counts were recorded for this clonotype. The chain has TRBV25-1 and TRBJ1-5, with a possible D match to TRBD1 (5 bases). Germline V lookup: CDR1 MGHDK, CDR2 SYGVNS. The CDR3 extends over 14 amino acids. Trimming shortened V by 11 bases and J by 2 bases, and 16 bases separated the two germline ends. The CDR3 here is CASEGRGGNQPQHF. The DNA for the CDR3 is TGTGCCTCGGAGGGAAGGGGCGGCAATCAGCCCCAGCATTTT.

This clonotype was recorded at least ten times. The J gene is TRBJ2-7, the V gene TRBV12-3 or TRBV12-4; D not certain. V was trimmed by 2 bases and J by 0 bases, leaving 5 bases between them. The CDR3 has 13 residues. CDR3 loop: CASSLHSSYEQYF. The CDR3, as DNA: TGTGCCAGCAGTTTACATAGCTCCTACGAGCAGTACTTC.

This clonotype came up a few times. The chain is built from TRBV10-3 and TRBJ2-3; D might be TRBD1 (7 bases). The CDR3 contains 13 residues. CDR1 and CDR2 from the germline V gene are ENHRY and SYGVKD. V lost 9 bases, J lost 2 bases, and 12 bases lay in between. Here the CDR3 reads CAMAGTATDTQYF. The CDR3 DNA sequence: TGTGCCATGGCGGGGACAGCCACAGATACGCAGTATTTT.

In this sample, this clonotype turned up a few times. The chain has TRBV5-1 and TRBJ1-1; 7 nucleotides line up with TRBD1. Germline CDR1 reads SGHRS; CDR2 reads YFSETQ. The CDR3 contains 14 residues. The V segment lost 4 bases and the J segment 2 bases; nucleotides outside the gene matches: 5. The CDR3 DNA is TGCGCCAGCAGCCCGACAGGGTTTAACACTGAAGCTTTCTTT. As protein: CASSPTGFNTEAFF.

This clonotype showed up many times. The chain joins TRBV7-2 to TRBJ2-5, with D maybe TRBD2 (5 bases). Germline V gene lookup returns CDR1 SGHTA and CDR2 FQGNSA. The CDR3 runs to 17 residues. V was pared by 1 base and J by 4 bases, with 19 bases between. CDR3 sequence reads: CASSLGVSENVLETQYF. Here the CDR3 DNA reads TGTGCCAGCAGCTTAGGGGTTAGCGAAAATGTATTAGAGACCCAGTACTTC.

This clonotype has just a few counts. This chain joins TRBV6-1 and TRBJ2-2; TRBD2 is a possible D gene (6 bases). Trimming pared 6 bases from V and 4 bases from J, leaving 12 bases between. This CDR3 is 14 amino acids long. CDR1 and CDR2 from the germline V gene are MNHNS and SASEGT. CDR3 protein: CASREGPRTGELFF. CDR3 in DNA: TGTGCCAGCAGGGAGGGACCCCGCACCGGGGAGCTGTTTTTT.

The rearrangement uses TRBV4-1 and TRBJ2-1; 14 bases line up with TRBD2. There are 16 residues in the CDR3. From germline, CDR1 is MGHRA and CDR2 YSYEKL. V was pared by 4 bases and J by 9 bases, with 8 bases of the junction left unmatched. The CDR3 DNA sequence: TGCGCCAGCAGCCTAGCGGGACTAGCGGGAGCGAGTGAGCAGTTCTTC. The encoded protein is CASSLAGLAGASEQFF.

This clonotype was observed many times. The rearrangement joins TRBV29-1 to TRBJ2-4; possible D gene TRBD1, 6 bases. The V end was cut by 5 bases, the J end by 6 bases, with 14 bases between. From germline, CDR1 is SQVTM and CDR2 ANQGSEA. The CDR3 extends over 13 amino acids. The CDR3 spells CSVQQGFGNIQYF. CDR3 DNA: TGCAGCGTTCAACAGGGATTCGGAAACATTCAGTACTTC. The full variable domain, in which reference TRBV29-1 and TRBJ2-4 provide the parts outside the CDR3, is SAVISQKPSRDICQRGTSLTIQCQVDSQVTMMFWYRQQPGQSLTLIATANQGSEATYESGFVIDKFPISRPNLTFSTLTVSNMSPEDSSIYLCSVQQGFGNIQYFGAGTRLSVL.

In this sample, this clonotype turned up a few times. The genes are TRBV14 and TRBJ1-1; D is ambiguous. This CDR3 has 14 amino acids. Germline V gives CDR1 SGHDN, CDR2 FVKESK. Trimming removed 3 bases at V and 7 bases at J, with 15 bases between. The CDR3 protein is CASSHRSTRVEAFF. CDR3 bases: TGTGCCAGCAGCCACCGATCGACACGGGTTGAAGCTTTCTTT.

V is TRBV20-1 and J is TRBJ2-7; 9 nucleotides match TRBD2. The germline V gene encodes CDR1 DFQATT and CDR2 SNEGSKA (reference sequence). V trimming: 4 bases; J trimming: 0 bases; junction bases outside the gene matches: 7. The CDR3 is 15 residues long. The CDR3 DNA reads as TGCAGTGCTACCATAGCGGGAGCGAGCTCCTACGAGCAGTACTTC. Its protein product is CSATIAGASSYEQYF.

Concerning this clonotype itself: Germline is not matched at one junction end, which may reflect a read error. V and J are TRBV7-3 and TRBJ1-1; D gene ambiguous. The germline V gene has CDR1 SGHTA and CDR2 FQGTGA. The CDR3 contains 14 residues. DNA for the CDR3: TGTGCTAGCAGCTCAAGCGGCAGGAACACTGAAGCTTTCTTT. It encodes CASSSSGRNTEAFF.

This CDR3 reads CASSPPLAGTSPYEQYF. The DNA of the CDR3 is TGTGCCAGCTCACCACCGCTCGCCGGGACGAGCCCCTACGAGCAGTACTTC. V gene TRBV18 combines with J gene TRBJ2-7; TRBD1 or TRBD2 may be the D gene (5 bases each). Germline values: CDR1 KGHSH, CDR2 LQKENI. V was shortened by 0 bases and J by 2 bases, with 17 bases between the two germline ends. This CDR3 is 17 amino acids long. The full variable domain, in which reference TRBV18 and TRBJ2-7 provide the parts outside the CDR3, is NAGVMQNPRHLVRRRGQEARLRCSPMKGHSHVYWYRQLPEEGLKFMVYLQKENIIDESGMPKERFSAEFPKEGPSILRIQQVVRGDSAAYFCASSPPLAGTSPYEQYFGPGTRLTVT.